These 29 T cell receptor beta chains were all obtained from the same sample, sequenced in a study of shared T cell receptors in the human thymus. TCRdb's table, derived via immunoSEQ multiplex PCR, lists solely in-frame clones and lacks some. Seen here are 600,000 to 900,000 clones, around 85% observed once, and the top ten hold around 0.0094%. This sample was also put to use in a study of human thymus T cells.

The material sequenced was thymocytes. These receptor sequences come from a girl under three years old with a congenital heart defect.

V is TRBV5-6 and J is TRBJ2-2; 14 bases agree with TRBD2. Germline V lookup: CDR1 SGHDT, CDR2 YYEEEE. The CDR3 extends over 19 amino acids. V was clipped by 4 bases and J by 0 bases; unmatched bases: 8. The CDR3 region has the DNA TGTGCCAGCAGCCACGGACTAGCGGGGGGCACGTCGAACACCGGGGAGCTGTTTTTT. Translation gives CASSHGLAGGTSNTGELFF.

This chain links TRBV5-1 with TRBJ1-2; TRBD1 aligns across 7 bases. The CDR3 is 14 residues long. Germline V gives CDR1 SGHRS, CDR2 YFSETQ. The J segment lost 7 bases and the V segment lost 0 bases, leaving 6 bases of the junction unmatched. The CDR3 DNA sequence: TGCGCCAGCAGCTTGGCTCGACAGGGAAGTGGCTACACCTTC. Amino acid sequence: CASSLARQGSGYTF.

Only a few counts were recorded for this clone. The chain carries TRBV28 and TRBJ2-7; D call uncertain. CDR1 and CDR2 from the germline V gene are MDHEN and SYDVKM. The CDR3 runs to 11 residues. Trimming took off 5 bases at V and 3 bases at J, with 5 bases between the two ends. CDR3 sequence reads: CASSRHYEQYF. The CDR3 bases are TGTGCCAGCAGTAGACACTACGAGCAGTACTTC.

This sequence joins TRBV7-8 and TRBJ1-1, with D tentatively TRBD1 (6 bases). The CDR3 contains 17 residues. Germline V gene data show CDR1 as SGHVS and CDR2 as FQNEAQ. The ends were cut back, 3 bases at V and 7 bases at J, with 24 bases in the middle. The CDR3 nucleotides read TGTGCCAGCAGCTTTAGGAGGGAGGGGGGTCAACACTATGAAGCTTTCTTT. Its translation is CASSFRREGGQHYEAFF.

J is TRBJ1-2 and V is TRBV5-4; D is perhaps TRBD1 (5 bases). Germline V gene sequence: CDR1 SGHNT, CDR2 YYREEE (reference sequence). The V end was cut by 10 bases, the J end by 2 bases, with 15 bases between. The CDR3 runs 13 residues. The CDR3 nucleotides are TGTGCCTCCGGGGGGGTATCAAACTATGGCTACACCTTC. Amino acids: CASGGVSNYGYTF.

The chain combines TRBV6-5 with TRBJ2-7; 9 bases map to TRBD1. V was clipped by 6 bases and J by 0 bases; unmatched bases: 6. Germline CDR1 MNHEY, CDR2 SVGAGI. The CDR3 is 15 amino acids. The CDR3 sequence: CASSSGTGPSYEQYF. The CDR3 bases are TGTGCCAGCAGCTCCGGGACAGGGCCCTCCTACGAGCAGTACTTC.

The CDR3 sequence is CASLGTENTEAFF. The CDR3 coding sequence is TGTGCCAGCCTCGGGACAGAGAACACTGAAGCTTTCTTT. The rearrangement links TRBV2 to TRBJ1-1; 7 bases match TRBD1. V shed 8 bases and J 1 base; nucleotides not matched to a gene: 4. The CDR3 spans 13 residues. Germline assignment: CDR1 SNHLY and CDR2 FYNNEI. Full variable domain (outside the CDR3, taken from reference TRBV2 and TRBJ1-1): EPEVTQTPSHQVTQMGQEVILRCVPISNHLYFYWYRQILGQKVEFLVSFYNNEISEKSEIFDDQFSVERPDGSNFTLKIRSTKLEDSAMYFCASLGTENTEAFFGQGTRLTVV.

The chain has TRBV2 and TRBJ1-5; 9 nucleotides align to TRBD1. Germline V lookup: CDR1 SNHLY, CDR2 FYNNEI. This CDR3 region has 18 residues. The ends lost 5 bases at V and 4 bases at J; junction bases unmatched: 15. The DNA of the CDR3 is TGTGCCAGCAGTTTCGCAGGCCAGGACAGGGGAGAGAATCAGCCCCAGCATTTT. It codes for CASSFAGQDRGENQPQHF.

This chain uses TRBV28 with TRBJ1-1, with TRBD1 identical over 8 bases. CDR1 is MDHEN and CDR2 is SYDVKM in the germline V gene. The V and J ends lost 6 bases and 6 bases, in that order; junction bases with no gene match: 9. The CDR3 covers 14 residues. This CDR3 is CASRDRDRWSEAFF. Here the CDR3 DNA reads TGTGCCAGCAGGGACCGGGACAGGTGGTCTGAAGCTTTCTTT.

The chain recombines TRBV5-6 with TRBJ2-5; D is ambiguous. Trimming shortened V by 1 base and J by 0 bases, and 13 bases separated the two germline ends. The CDR3 runs 16 residues. Germline CDR1 reads SGHDT; CDR2 reads YYEEEE. The CDR3 region is CASSLTSTDYQETQYF. Here the CDR3 DNA reads TGTGCCAGCAGCTTGACAAGTACAGATTACCAAGAGACCCAGTACTTC.

The chain links TRBV27 to TRBJ1-6; tentatively, D is TRBD1 (6 bases). Deletions cut 0 bases from V and 0 bases from J, with 18 bases between. The CDR3 runs to 20 residues. Germline CDR1 reads MNHEY; CDR2 reads SMNVEV (reference sequence). CDR3 residues: CASSLSFNREGNSYNSPLHF. The DNA for the CDR3 is TGTGCCAGCAGTTTATCGTTTAACAGGGAAGGGAACTCCTATAATTCACCCCTCCACTTT.

This chain uses TRBV7-2 with TRBJ1-2; TRBD1 matches 7 bases. This CDR3 is built from 16 residues. V lost 1 base, J lost 3 bases, and 8 bases stayed unmatched. Per germline, CDR1 SGHTA and CDR2 FQGNSA. Here the CDR3 DNA reads TGTGCCAGCAGCTTAGAAGAACAGGGGAAGGACTATGGCTACACCTTC. This gives the protein CASSLEEQGKDYGYTF.

The genes are TRBV28 and TRBJ1-1; D possibly corresponds to TRBD1 (5 bases). Trimming took off 4 bases at V and 5 bases at J, with 20 bases between the two ends. The CDR3 consists of 16 residues. The germline gives CDR1 MDHEN, CDR2 SYDVKM. The CDR3 DNA is TGTGCCAGCAGTTCTTCAGGGAAGTGGGTGGAGACTGAAGCTTTCTTT. Amino acid sequence: CASSSSGKWVETEAFF.

The chain couples TRBV4-1 to TRBJ1-4, with D perhaps TRBD1 (5 bases). The CDR3 spans 16 residues. The V end lost 4 bases, the J end lost 4 bases, and 16 bases lay between the germline ends. Germline V gene lookup returns CDR1 MGHRA and CDR2 YSYEKL. CDR3 in amino acids: CASSLGTFGSNEKLFF. The CDR3 nucleotides read TGCGCCAGCAGCCTAGGGACTTTCGGTAGTAATGAAAAACTGTTTTTT.

J is TRBJ2-5 and V is TRBV7-9; 7 bases are a match to TRBD1. V shed 1 base and J 0 bases; nucleotides not matched to a gene: 2. The length of the CDR3 is 15 residues. CDR1 and CDR2 from the germline V gene are SEHNR and FQNEAQ (reference sequence). The CDR3 spells CASSLGQGDQETQYF. CDR3 DNA: TGTGCCAGCAGCTTAGGTCAGGGGGACCAAGAGACCCAGTACTTC.

This chain uses TRBV2 with TRBJ1-4; D is perhaps TRBD1 (6 bases). CDR1 SNHLY and CDR2 FYNNEI come from the germline V gene. The CDR3 spans 17 residues. The V end lost 1 base, the J end lost 8 bases, and 20 bases lay between the germline ends. The CDR3 loop is CASSEESRGGIREKLFF. The CDR3 nucleotides are TGTGCCAGCAGTGAAGAGAGCAGGGGTGGGATTAGGGAAAAACTGTTTTTT.

The CDR3, as DNA: TGTGCCAGCGTTTTGGGCAGGGGCGGCTACAATGAGCAGTTCTTC. Translating gives CASVLGRGGYNEQFF. The V call is TRBV2, the J call TRBJ2-1, with a weak D call TRBD1 (6 bases). The germline V gene has CDR1 SNHLY and CDR2 FYNNEI. The V end was cut by 8 bases, the J end by 3 bases, with 17 bases between. The CDR3 length is 15 residues.

The rearrangement uses TRBV9 and TRBJ1-1; the D is unclear. The CDR3 totals 14 residues. Germline values: CDR1 SGDLS, CDR2 YYNGEE. The V end was cut by 0 bases, the J end by 7 bases, with 13 bases between. CDR3 protein: CASSVVGSGYEAFF. CDR3 coding DNA: TGTGCCAGCAGCGTAGTTGGGTCAGGATATGAAGCTTTCTTT.

A word on this clone: The junction and the germline gene differ at one end; a read error may be behind it. This chain joins TRBV6-6 and TRBJ1-1, with D possibly TRBD1 on 6 matching bases. Germline CDR1 MNHNY, CDR2 SVGAGI (reference sequence). The CDR3 runs 12 residues. The CDR3 spells CASSNSTGEAFF. CDR3 nucleotide sequence: TGTGCCAGCAGTAACTCGACAGGTGAAGCTTTCTTT.

The rearrangement uses TRBV19 and TRBJ1-2; 7 bases align to TRBD1. V was clipped by 4 bases and J by 4 bases; unmatched bases: 15. Germline values: CDR1 LNHDA, CDR2 SQIVND (reference sequence). This CDR3 is 17 amino acids long. Written as DNA, the CDR3 is TGTGCCAGTAGTAGACAGGGTTTCACATCACCCCGCTATGGCTACACCTTC. Amino acid sequence: CASSRQGFTSPRYGYTF.

This clone showed up just once. The chain carries TRBV5-1 and TRBJ1-2, with D maybe TRBD1 (5 bases). Germline V gene data show CDR1 as SGHRS and CDR2 as YFSETQ. Trimming shortened V by 0 bases and J by 2 bases, and 14 bases separated the two germline ends. CDR3 size: 16 residues. The CDR3 sequence: CASSLGRQTPNYGYTF. CDR3 DNA: TGCGCCAGCAGCTTGGGGCGACAGACTCCCAACTATGGCTACACCTTC.

Only one count was recorded for this clone. V usage is TRBV27 and J usage is TRBJ1-1; perhaps TRBD1 as D (5 bases). Germline lookup yields CDR1 MNHEY and CDR2 SMNVEV (reference sequence). The CDR3 sequence is 19 residues long. Trimming left V 3 bases short and J 0 bases short, with 23 bases between. The CDR3 nucleotides are TGTGCCAGCAGTTTGTTCTCCGGGGGTAGGGAGGGCATGAACACTGAAGCTTTCTTT. Amino acids: CASSLFSGGREGMNTEAFF.

This clone was observed once. V and J are TRBV9 and TRBJ2-1; D gene ambiguous. The germline gives CDR1 SGDLS, CDR2 YYNGEE. V was pared by 0 bases and J by 0 bases, with 16 bases between. The length of the CDR3 is 18 residues. The CDR3: CASSVVAALRPSYNEQFF. CDR3 sequence (DNA): TGTGCCAGCAGCGTAGTGGCGGCTCTCCGACCCTCCTACAATGAGCAGTTCTTC.

The chain is built from TRBV5-1 and TRBJ2-1, with TRBD1 identical over 8 bases. Germline V lookup: CDR1 SGHRS, CDR2 YFSETQ. The CDR3 consists of 15 residues. V dropped 2 bases and J dropped 4; count of bases not matched to a gene: 5. The CDR3 sequence is CASSFYGTGYNEQFF. Written as DNA, the CDR3 is TGCGCCAGCAGCTTCTACGGGACAGGATACAATGAGCAGTTCTTC.

This rearrangement joins TRBV27 to TRBJ2-1, with TRBD2 identical over 7 bases. Germline lookup yields CDR1 MNHEY and CDR2 SMNVEV (reference sequence). J gave up 1 base and V 5 bases, and 8 bases lay outside the gene matches. The CDR3 contains 16 residues. For the CDR3, the DNA is TGTGCCAGCAGTCACGGAGGGGAGGGATCCTACAATGAGCAGTTCTTC. This translates into CASSHGGEGSYNEQFF.

The chain joins TRBV2 to TRBJ1-2; a possible D gene is TRBD1 (5 bases). The CDR3 has 16 residues. Trimming left V 8 bases short and J 6 bases short, with 25 bases between. Germline assignment: CDR1 SNHLY and CDR2 FYNNEI. CDR3 region: CASGEVIPGPRNGYTF. In nucleotides, the CDR3 is TGTGCCAGCGGAGAGGTAATACCAGGGCCTCGGAATGGCTACACCTTC.

This clone was seen a few times. The chain combines TRBV6-6 with TRBJ1-5; TRBD1 agrees at 7 bases. This CDR3 contains 13 residues. V was clipped by 6 bases and J by 7 bases; unmatched bases: 6. Germline-derived CDR1 and CDR2 are MNHNY and SVGAGI (reference sequence). The CDR3 region has the DNA TGTGCCAGCAGCACAGGGGCGAGGCAGCCCCAGCATTTT. The encoded protein is CASSTGARQPQHF.

This clone was detected only once. J is TRBJ1-2 and V is TRBV18; weak D call: TRBD1 (6 bases). Trimming took 0 bases from V and 3 from J, leaving 11 bases between them. CDR3 length: 15 amino acids. The germline V gene encodes CDR1 KGHSH and CDR2 LQKENI. The CDR3 region has the DNA TGTGCCAGCTCACCACCGGACAGCCCCTACTATGGCTACACCTTC. This encodes CASSPPDSPYYGYTF.

The chain links TRBV6-9 to TRBJ2-2, with 7 bases lining up with TRBD1. Germline V gene lookup returns CDR1 MNHGY and CDR2 SVAAGI. This CDR3 contains 17 residues. Germline trimming cut 7 bases from V and 0 bases from J; bases unmatched to any gene: 11. The CDR3 bases are TGTGCCAGCACGGACGTGGGACAGTTAACGAACACCGGGGAGCTGTTTTTT. This translates into CASTDVGQLTNTGELFF.